Listed here are 19 T cell receptor beta chains from one sample, sequenced in a study of CD8 T cells in ankylosing spondylitis (dated by TCRdb to about 2017). Libraries were prepared through 5' RACE. The instrument was an Illumina HiSeq 2500. The raw public reads went through TCRdb reprocessing: fastp at Q25, MiXCR clone calling, in-frame beta chains kept. Duplicate CDR3 protein sequences are folded into a single record with the most common DNA and genes. In this sample the table shows about 240,000 distinct CDR3 sequences, around 7.8% of which occur a single time. The ten largest make up 6.8% of the sample. Sequenced sample: blood, either unsorted or a sorted T cell fraction (not recorded which). Receptor source: a male donor with ankylosing spondylitis or in good health (not recorded which).

This clonotype has just a few counts. The rearrangement joins TRBV11-2 to TRBJ2-7; TRBD2 matches 14 bases. Germline V gene lookup returns CDR1 SGHAT and CDR2 FQNNGV. V was pared by 6 bases and J by 0 bases, with 16 bases of the junction left unmatched. CDR3 length: 20 residues. The CDR3 DNA is TGTGCCAGCAGTACGCCTCCGGGACTAGCGGGAGTATTCTCCTCCTACGAGCAGTACTTC. Its translation is CASSTPPGLAGVFSSYEQYF.

In this sample, this clonotype turned up many times. This sequence joins TRBV4-1 and TRBJ1-6; possibly TRBD1 for D (5 bases). V was trimmed by 0 bases and J by 7 bases, leaving 10 bases between them. Germline assignment: CDR1 MGHRA and CDR2 YSYEKL. The CDR3 consists of 15 residues. The CDR3 protein is CASSQEAGTNSPLHF. Here the CDR3 DNA reads TGCGCCAGCAGCCAAGAAGCAGGGACCAATTCACCCCTCCACTTT.

In its sample, this clonotype was seen a few times. The chain combines TRBV12-3 or TRBV12-4 with TRBJ2-3; D possibly uses TRBD1 or TRBD2 (5 bases each). The CDR3 contains 16 residues. Trimming shortened V by 3 bases and J by 3 bases, and 16 bases separated the two germline ends. CDR3 loop: CASSLGDRGLTDTQYF. Here the CDR3 DNA reads TGTGCCAGCAGTTTGGGAGACAGAGGGTTAACAGATACGCAGTATTTT.

This clonotype was seen a handful of times. The chain carries TRBV9 and TRBJ2-5; no firm D call. The germline V and J ends were trimmed by 1 base and 4 bases, with 11 bases remaining between them. Germline-derived CDR1 and CDR2 are SGDLS and YYNGEE. The CDR3 runs 14 residues. CDR3 DNA sequence: TGTGCCAGCAGCGTACAGCCCAATGGAGAGACCCAGTACTTC. Protein product: CASSVQPNGETQYF. Supplemented by reference TRBV9 and TRBJ2-5, the full variable domain reads DSGVTQTPKHLITATGQRVTLRCSPRSGDLSVYWYQQSLDQGLQFLIQYYNGEERAKGNILERFSAQQFPDLHSELNLSSLELGDSALYFCASSVQPNGETQYFGPGTRLLVL.

The table lists this clonotype with many counts. The chain uses TRBV5-6 and TRBJ1-1; 9 bases align to TRBD1. CDR3 length: 15 amino acids. Germline trimming cut 1 base from V and 1 base from J; bases unmatched to any gene: 2. Germline V gene lookup returns CDR1 SGHDT and CDR2 YYEEEE. The CDR3 loop is CASSLSTGGNTEAFF. The CDR3 DNA reads as TGTGCCAGCAGCTTGTCGACAGGGGGGAACACTGAAGCTTTCTTT. The whole variable domain, filled in from reference TRBV5-6 and TRBJ1-1, reads DAGVTQSPTHLIKTRGQQVTLRCSPKSGHDTVSWYQQALGQGPQFIFQYYEEEERQRGNFPDRFSGHQFPNYSSELNVNALLLGDSALYLCASSLSTGGNTEAFFGQGTRLTVV.

This clonotype occurred many times. The V call is TRBV6-5, the J call TRBJ1-6, with 7 bases fitting TRBD1. V lost 0 bases to trimming and J lost 7 bases; unmatched junction nucleotides: 3. Germline lookup yields CDR1 MNHEY and CDR2 SVGAGI. The CDR3 loop spans 15 amino acids. CDR3 amino acids: CASSYSQTGNSPLHF. CDR3 bases: TGTGCCAGCAGTTACTCTCAGACAGGGAATTCACCCCTCCACTTT.

This clonotype was recorded many times. The V and J genes are TRBV12-3 or TRBV12-4 and TRBJ1-3; tentatively, D is TRBD1 (5 bases). The CDR3 has 14 residues. V shed 10 bases and J shed 4 bases, with 17 bases lying between them. The CDR3 DNA is TGTGCCAACCTCGGGACGGCCGGAGGAAACACCATATATTTT. It yields the protein CANLGTAGGNTIYF.

The sample holds a few counts of this clonotype. The V call is TRBV30, the J call TRBJ1-5, with D hard to call. Germline-derived CDR1 and CDR2 are GTSNPN and SVGIG (reference sequence). Between the trimmed V and J ends, which lost 3 bases and 9 bases, there was a span of 15 bases. This CDR3 contains 13 residues. CDR3 amino acids: CAWSPSHGVPQHF. In DNA form, the CDR3 reads TGTGCCTGGAGCCCCTCCCACGGTGTGCCCCAGCATTTT.

The chain has TRBV6-5 and TRBJ1-2, with D unresolved. The germline V and J ends were trimmed by 2 bases and 1 base, with 8 bases remaining between them. The V gene's germline CDR1 is MNHEY and CDR2 SVGAGI. The CDR3 is 14 amino acids. The CDR3 DNA is TGTGCCAGCAGTTACGGGCAGGTTAACTATGGCTACACCTTC. This translates into CASSYGQVNYGYTF.

This clonotype occurred many times. The chain recombines TRBV6-2 or TRBV6-3 with TRBJ1-6, with D possibly matching TRBD1 (6 bases). CDR3 length: 14 amino acids. The V end was cut by 5 bases, the J end by 10 bases, with 15 bases between. The germline V gene encodes CDR1 MNHEY and CDR2 SVGEGT. In nucleotides, the CDR3 is TGTGCCAGCAGTCCACAGGGAAGAAGCTCACCCCTCCACTTT. Amino acid sequence: CASSPQGRSSPLHF.

This clonotype occurred many times. V and J are TRBV27 and TRBJ2-2; the D is unclear. Germline assignment: CDR1 MNHEY and CDR2 SMNVEV (reference sequence). V lost 0 bases and J lost 5, with 10 bases in between. CDR3 length: 15 amino acids. DNA of the CDR3: TGTGCCAGCAGTTTATCTCTAGTGCCGACCGGGGAGCTGTTTTTT. This encodes CASSLSLVPTGELFF.

The table lists this clonotype with many counts. CDR3 DNA sequence: TGTGCCAGCAGTCATACCAAACGGACAGGGGGGGGTGAGCAGTTCTTC. This gives the protein CASSHTKRTGGGEQFF. This chain connects TRBV7-9 to TRBJ2-1, with 10 positions matching TRBD1. V dropped 6 bases and J dropped 9; count of bases not matched to a gene: 14. This CDR3 comprises 16 residues. CDR1 SEHNR and CDR2 FQNEAQ come from the germline V gene (reference sequence).

The table lists this clonotype with many counts. V usage is TRBV6-2 or TRBV6-3 and J usage is TRBJ2-2; no definite D call. There are 14 residues in the CDR3. V shed 5 bases and J shed 3 bases, with 10 bases lying between them. Germline V gene data show CDR1 as MNHEY and CDR2 as SVGEGT. The DNA for the CDR3 is TGTGCCAGCAGTCCGGAAACTGACACCGGGGAGCTGTTTTTT. It is translated as CASSPETDTGELFF.

This clonotype has at least ten counts. The J gene is TRBJ2-5, the V gene TRBV10-3; D is possibly TRBD1 or TRBD2 (5 bases each). V lost 3 bases to trimming and J lost 2 bases, with 13 bases between them. CDR3 length: 15 residues. CDR1 is ENHRY and CDR2 is SYGVKD in the germline V gene. The CDR3, as DNA: TGTGCCATCAGTGAAGCCGGGACGAGTCAAGAGACCCAGTACTTC. It is translated as CAISEAGTSQETQYF.

The chain has TRBV9 and TRBJ2-3, with 7 positions matching TRBD1. Losses at the gene ends were 4 bases for V and 6 bases for J; bases not matched to a gene: 8. The CDR3 consists of 14 residues. Germline lookup yields CDR1 SGDLS and CDR2 YYNGEE. This CDR3 reads CASSRQGLVDTQYF. The CDR3 bases are TGTGCCAGCAGCCGACAGGGATTAGTGGATACGCAGTATTTT. The full variable domain, its missing parts supplied by reference TRBV9 and TRBJ2-3, is DSGVTQTPKHLITATGQRVTLRCSPRSGDLSVYWYQQSLDQGLQFLIQYYNGEERAKGNILERFSAQQFPDLHSELNLSSLELGDSALYFCASSRQGLVDTQYFGPGTRLTVL.

The rearrangement uses TRBV4-3 and TRBJ2-3, with D possibly being TRBD1 (6 bases). Germline lookup yields CDR1 LGHNA and CDR2 YSLEER. The length of the CDR3 is 13 residues. V was pared by 3 bases and J by 9 bases, with 13 bases between. The CDR3 region is CASSQNRVDTQYF. The DNA of the CDR3 is TGCGCCAGCAGCCAGAACAGGGTAGACACGCAGTATTTT.

In this sample, this clonotype turned up many times. The rearrangement links TRBV29-1 to TRBJ2-5; 9 nucleotides align to TRBD1. The CDR3 extends over 12 amino acids. Germline V CDR1 and CDR2: SQVTM, ANQGSEA. J was trimmed by 5 bases and V by 7 bases; bases with no gene match: 5. The CDR3 reads CSADRGSETQYF. Here the CDR3 DNA reads TGCAGCGCTGACAGGGGGTCGGAGACCCAGTACTTC.

This clonotype was detected ten times or more. This rearrangement joins TRBV6-1 to TRBJ2-2; 10 bases match TRBD1. The germline V gene encodes CDR1 MNHNS and CDR2 SASEGT. V lost 5 bases to trimming and J lost 3 bases; unmatched junction nucleotides: 3. The CDR3 is made up of 15 amino acids. The CDR3 sequence is CASSSGTGDTGELFF. The CDR3 DNA follows: TGTGCCAGCAGTAGCGGGACAGGGGACACCGGGGAGCTGTTTTTT.

V is TRBV19 and J is TRBJ2-7; 11 nucleotides line up with TRBD1. V was clipped by 7 bases and J by 7 bases; unmatched bases: 9. The length of the CDR3 is 14 residues. Germline CDR1 and CDR2: LNHDA and SQIVND (reference sequence). For the CDR3, the DNA is TGTGCCAGTACTCCCGGGACAGGGGGAAAAGAGCAGTACTTC. This gives the protein CASTPGTGGKEQYF. The full variable domain, completed using reference TRBV19 and TRBJ2-7, is DGGITQSPKYLFRKEGQNVTLSCEQNLNHDAMYWYRQDPGQGLRLIYYSQIVNDFQKGDIAEGYSVSREKKESFPLTVTSAQKNPTAFYLCASTPGTGGKEQYFGPGTRLTVT.